This TCR beta chain stems from a study of cytomegalovirus exposure and HLA in healthy donors. Here immunoSEQ multiplex PCR was the method, and the copy in TCRdb shows in-frame clones only, minus some. This repertoire shows 43,000 or so clones, roughly 92% found once; its top ten account for 5.6%. The donors were members of the validation cohort, which comprised about 130 subjects and was separate from the first cohort of about 700 subjects. The CDR3 runs to 13 residues. CDR1 is LNHDA and CDR2 is SQIVND in the germline V gene (reference sequence). Trimming took 6 bases from V and 7 from J; bases not matched to a gene: 6.

Sequences were obtained from PBMCs. This receptor was taken from a man aged 18 to 29 in good health and CMV-seronegative. The chain is built from TRBV19 and TRBJ1-2; 9 bases map to TRBD1. The CDR3 loop reads CASRRTGVPGYTF. The CDR3 nucleotides read TGTGCCAGTAGACGGACAGGGGTACCTGGCTACACCTTC.